One sample yielded the 3 T cell receptor beta chains listed below, sequenced in a study of CD8+ T cells in alopecia areata. RNA was isolated and reverse transcribed to cDNA, the sequencing template. Generated by immunoSEQ multiplex PCR, the TCRdb table keeps only in-frame clones and is missing some. The sample contains about 200,000 clones, 56% of which appear only once. Source material: CD8+ T cells sorted from blood. The receptor set was obtained from a human donor in good health.

This clone was observed a single time. This sequence joins TRBV2 and TRBJ2-5; 7 bases fit TRBD2. The length of the CDR3 is 15 residues. J lost 1 base, V lost 8 bases, and 10 bases had no gene match. CDR1 and CDR2 (germline): SNHLY, FYNNEI. The CDR3 region is CASLRGGGAQETQYF. The CDR3 DNA reads TGTGCCAGCCTGAGAGGCGGGGGAGCCCAAGAGACCCAGTACTTC.

V usage is TRBV15 and J usage is TRBJ1-6; 11 bases agree with TRBD1. CDR1 is LNHNV, CDR2 YYDKDF, per germline (reference sequence). V lost 5 bases and J lost 10; bases outside the gene matches: 10. The CDR3 runs 16 residues. The CDR3 DNA is TGTGCCACCAGCGCCTCCCGGACAGGGGGCCCCTCACCCCTCCACTTT. Its translation is CATSASRTGGPSPLHF.

This clone showed up just once. The chain links TRBV25-1 to TRBJ2-1, with D uncertain. The CDR3 has 14 amino acids. Germline V CDR1 and CDR2: MGHDK, SYGVNS. V gave up 6 bases and J gave up 8 bases, with 17 bases separating them. CDR3 nucleotides: TGTGCCAGCAGCCCCCGGTCTAATCAGGATGAGCAGTTCTTC. As protein: CASSPRSNQDEQFF.